These 28 T cell receptor beta chains were sequenced from one sample in a study of blood T cell repertoires in COVID-19. TCRdb's table, derived via immunoSEQ multiplex PCR, lists solely in-frame clones and lacks some. The sample carries about 230,000 clones, approximately 84% recorded once. The material sequenced was peripheral blood. The receptors were gathered from a woman older than 75 with acute or convalescent COVID-19.

V is TRBV5-6 and J is TRBJ2-7, with TRBD2 matching over 7 bases. This CDR3 region has 13 residues. Germline V gene sequence: CDR1 SGHDT, CDR2 YYEEEE. V lost 4 bases, J lost 6 bases, and 7 bases stayed unmatched. The CDR3 coding sequence is TGTGCCAGCAGCCCACTAGCGTCGGGCGAGCAGTACTTC. Translating it yields CASSPLASGEQYF.

The rearrangement links TRBV10-3 to TRBJ2-5; TRBD2 is a possible D gene (6 bases). V lost 0 bases and J 2 bases, leaving 22 bases between the germline ends. CDR3 length: 19 residues. Germline V CDR1 and CDR2: ENHRY, SYGVKD. The CDR3 protein is CAISESDFGGALNQETQYF. The CDR3 coding sequence is TGTGCCATCAGTGAGTCGGATTTCGGGGGAGCCCTAAATCAAGAGACCCAGTACTTC.

The rearrangement uses TRBV5-6 and TRBJ2-5; D not resolved. The CDR3 sequence is 14 residues long. Trimming cost V 4 bases and J 2 bases, with 12 bases left between them. Germline CDR1 reads SGHDT; CDR2 reads YYEEEE. The CDR3: CASSGTGNQETQYF. In nucleotides, the CDR3 is TGTGCCAGCAGCGGAACGGGTAATCAAGAGACCCAGTACTTC. Based on the CDR3 plus reference TRBV5-6 and TRBJ2-5, the full variable domain is DAGVTQSPTHLIKTRGQQVTLRCSPKSGHDTVSWYQQALGQGPQFIFQYYEEEERQRGNFPDRFSGHQFPNYSSELNVNALLLGDSALYLCASSGTGNQETQYFGPGTRLLVL.

This clone was observed a handful of times. This sequence joins TRBV5-5 and TRBJ1-3; D is unclear. Per the germline V gene, CDR1 is SGHKS and CDR2 is YYEKEE (reference sequence). This CDR3 has 13 residues. V was trimmed by 0 bases and J by 4 bases, leaving 5 bases between them. The CDR3 DNA reads TGTGCCAGCAGCTTGGCCGCGGGAAACACCATATATTTT. Protein: CASSLAAGNTIYF. Variable domain in full (rest from reference TRBV5-5 and TRBJ1-3): DAGVTQSPTHLIKTRGQQVTLRCSPISGHKSVSWYQQVLGQGPQFIFQYYEKEERGRGNFPDRFSARQFPNYSSELNVNALLLGDSALYLCASSLAAGNTIYFGEGSWLTVV.

The chain couples TRBV3-1 (or the pseudogene TRBV3-2) to TRBJ1-2; a weak D match, TRBD1 (5 bases). The CDR3 contains 14 residues. V gave up 0 bases and J gave up 6 bases, with 11 bases separating them. CDR1 is LGHDT, CDR2 YNNKEL, per germline (reference sequence). The CDR3: CASSQDPGLDGYTF. CDR3 DNA sequence: TGTGCCAGCAGCCAAGACCCAGGGCTCGATGGCTACACCTTC.

The V and J genes are TRBV3-1 (or the pseudogene TRBV3-2) and TRBJ2-7; 9 bases line up with TRBD2. The CDR3 runs to 14 residues. Germline V gene lookup returns CDR1 LGHDT and CDR2 YNNKEL (reference sequence). After removal of 5 bases from V and 3 bases from J, the junction contained 5 bases not matched to a gene. The CDR3 spells CASSTGTSSYEQYF. The CDR3 region has the DNA TGTGCCAGCAGCACTGGGACTAGCAGCTACGAGCAGTACTTC.

This chain uses TRBV5-6 with TRBJ1-1; D gene unclear. The germline V gene has CDR1 SGHDT and CDR2 YYEEEE. CDR3 length: 14 amino acids. Trimming removed 4 bases at V and 0 bases at J, with 10 bases between. The CDR3: CASSLGHMNTEAFF. The CDR3 region has the DNA TGTGCCAGCAGCCTGGGCCACATGAACACTGAAGCTTTCTTT.

This clone was detected a few times. The V and J genes are TRBV6-1 and TRBJ2-7; 8 positions agree with TRBD1. The CDR3 totals 15 residues. V shed 2 bases, J shed 2 bases, and the junction held 5 bases outside the gene matches. Germline V CDR1 and CDR2: MNHNS, SASEGT. CDR3 coding DNA: TGTGCCAGCAGTGAACAGGGACAGGCCCCCTACGAGCAGTACTTC. Protein product: CASSEQGQAPYEQYF.

This clone was found a few times. V gene TRBV19 combines with J gene TRBJ1-6; 7 positions agree with TRBD1. CDR1 and CDR2 from the germline V gene are LNHDA and SQIVND (reference sequence). V lost 4 bases to trimming and J lost 8 bases; unmatched junction nucleotides: 2. CDR3 length: 13 amino acids. CDR3 sequence: CASSRTGDSPLHF. The CDR3 nucleotides read TGTGCCAGTAGTAGGACAGGTGATTCACCCCTCCACTTT.

V is TRBV28 and J is TRBJ2-3; D gene ambiguous. From germline, CDR1 is MDHEN and CDR2 SYDVKM. The V and J ends lost 2 bases and 6 bases respectively, with 9 bases between them. The CDR3 runs 13 residues. The chain's CDR3 is CASSLVTPDTQYF. CDR3 sequence (DNA): TGTGCCAGCAGTTTAGTGACACCCGATACGCAGTATTTT.

V and J are TRBV19 and TRBJ1-6; TRBD1 is a possible D gene (6 bases). V was clipped by 7 bases and J by 1 base, with 11 bases between them. This CDR3 comprises 15 residues. From germline, CDR1 is LNHDA and CDR2 SQIVND (reference sequence). The DNA for the CDR3 is TGTGCCAGTAACCGGGGGGCGTCCTATAATTCACCCCTCCACTTT. Translated, it gives CASNRGASYNSPLHF.

The V and J genes are TRBV28 and TRBJ2-5, with 10 positions matching TRBD2. From germline, CDR1 is MDHEN and CDR2 SYDVKM. This CDR3 is 15 amino acids long. Germline trimming cut 6 bases from V and 8 bases from J; bases unmatched to any gene: 12. In DNA, the CDR3 is TGTGCCAGCAGCCGACTAGCGGGTATCCAAGGAACCCAGTACTTC. Its protein product is CASSRLAGIQGTQYF. The entire variable domain, with the rest obtained from reference TRBV28 and TRBJ2-5, is as follows: DVKVTQSSRYLVKRTGEKVFLECVQDMDHENMFWYRQDPGLGLRLIYFSYDVKMKEKGDIPEGYSVSREKKERFSLILESASTNQTSMYLCASSRLAGIQGTQYFGPGTRLLVL.

The genes are TRBV7-3 and TRBJ2-4; 9 bases line up with TRBD1. V was pared by 4 bases and J by 8 bases, with 6 bases of the junction left unmatched. This CDR3 has 14 residues. The germline gives CDR1 SGHTA, CDR2 FQGTGA. The CDR3 coding sequence is TGTGCCAGCAGCTCCGGACAGGGGTCGGACATTCAGTACTTC. This gives the protein CASSSGQGSDIQYF.

This chain connects TRBV28 to TRBJ1-4; D unresolved. CDR1 and CDR2 from the germline V gene are MDHEN and SYDVKM. This CDR3 has 16 amino acids. The ends were cut back, 5 bases at V and 0 bases at J, with 13 bases in the middle. The CDR3 spells CASSRDRAPTNEKLFF. CDR3 DNA: TGTGCCAGCAGTCGGGATCGGGCTCCAACTAATGAAAAACTGTTTTTT.

The V call is TRBV5-1, the J call TRBJ2-1; 8 bases match TRBD2. Germline V lookup: CDR1 SGHRS, CDR2 YFSETQ. V gave up 2 bases and J gave up 0 bases; unmatched junction bases: 1. The CDR3 totals 15 residues. The CDR3 coding sequence is TGCGCCAGCAGCTTAGCGGGAGCCTCCTACAATGAGCAGTTCTTC. It encodes CASSLAGASYNEQFF.

This clone occurred a few times. The chain has TRBV19 and TRBJ1-1; D possibly corresponds to TRBD1 (5 bases). V was clipped by 4 bases and J by 3 bases, with 15 bases between them. CDR1 and CDR2 from the germline V gene are LNHDA and SQIVND (reference sequence). The CDR3 totals 15 residues. The CDR3 spells CASSTPSQGYTEAFF. CDR3 DNA sequence: TGTGCCAGTAGTACCCCATCGCAGGGCTACACTGAAGCTTTCTTT.

J is TRBJ2-7 and V is TRBV5-1, with a weak D call TRBD2 (5 bases). Per the germline V gene, CDR1 is SGHRS and CDR2 is YFSETQ. Trimming took off 2 bases at V and 2 bases at J, with 14 bases between the two ends. This CDR3 has 15 residues. In DNA form, the CDR3 reads TGCGCCAGCAGCTTACTTCTGACGGGAACCTACGAGCAGTACTTC. It yields the protein CASSLLLTGTYEQYF.

The CDR3 bases are TGCAGCGTTCTCAGGGGCACTGAAGCTTTCTTT. Protein: CSVLRGTEAFF. The chain uses TRBV29-1 and TRBJ1-1, with D maybe TRBD1 (6 bases). Germline lookup yields CDR1 SQVTM and CDR2 ANQGSEA. Trimming stripped 5 bases from V and 4 bases from J, with 8 bases between. CDR3 length: 11 amino acids.

The chain joins TRBV2 to TRBJ2-3; TRBD2 might be the D (6 bases). Germline CDR1 reads SNHLY; CDR2 reads FYNNEI. The CDR3 consists of 15 residues. Trimming left V 7 bases short and J 4 bases short, with 18 bases between. The chain's CDR3 is CASTAGLGSSDTQYF. CDR3 sequence (DNA): TGTGCCAGCACCGCGGGGCTAGGCAGCTCAGATACGCAGTATTTT.

This clone was counted once. V is TRBV4-1 and J is TRBJ2-3; no reliable D call. V gave up 4 bases and J gave up 2 bases, with 4 bases separating them. Per germline, CDR1 MGHRA and CDR2 YSYEKL. CDR3 length equals 12 residues. The CDR3 region is CASSPHTDTQYF. The CDR3 region has the DNA TGCGCCAGCAGCCCCCACACAGATACGCAGTATTTT.

The rearrangement uses TRBV5-1 and TRBJ2-7; 9 nucleotides align to TRBD1. In germline, CDR1 is SGHRS, CDR2 YFSETQ. J was trimmed by 5 bases and V by 0 bases; bases with no gene match: 6. The CDR3 contains 15 residues. In nucleotides, the CDR3 is TGCGCCAGCAGCTTGGAGGGACAGGGTTCGAACGAGCAGTACTTC. As protein: CASSLEGQGSNEQYF.

This clone appeared many times. The chain is built from TRBV7-3 and TRBJ2-2; maybe TRBD1 (5 bases). The CDR3 spans 15 residues. Germline loops: CDR1 SGHTA, CDR2 FQGTGA. Trimming took 2 bases from V and 1 from J, leaving 8 bases between them. The CDR3 region has the DNA TGTGCCAGCAGCTTATTGGGGCGGAACACCGGGGAGCTGTTTTTT. It codes for CASSLLGRNTGELFF.

This chain connects TRBV23-1 to TRBJ1-3, with 8 bases fitting TRBD1. TRBV23-1 is an open reading frame whose function is uncertain. The junction had 5 bases not matched to a gene; V was cut back by 6 bases and J by 4 bases. There are 14 residues in the CDR3. For the CDR3, the DNA is TGCGCCAGCAGCTGGGGACAGGAGGGAAACACCATATATTTT. Its protein product is CASSWGQEGNTIYF.

This rearrangement joins TRBV14 to TRBJ1-2; D is possibly TRBD1 (6 bases). This CDR3 has 18 residues. CDR1 is SGHDN, CDR2 FVKESK, per germline. The V end lost 3 bases, the J end lost 4 bases, and 24 bases lay between the germline ends. As DNA, the CDR3 is TGTGCCAGCAGCCAGTCGAAGGCGCGGGGGCTACTAGCCTATGGCTACACCTTC. This codes for CASSQSKARGLLAYGYTF.

V and J are TRBV19 and TRBJ2-7; 12 nucleotides match TRBD1. J was trimmed by 3 bases and V by 6 bases; bases with no gene match: 18. Germline V lookup: CDR1 LNHDA, CDR2 SQIVND (reference sequence). This CDR3 is 19 amino acids long. The CDR3 loop reads CASRPEYLTGTGGFYEQYF. The DNA for the CDR3 is TGTGCCAGTAGACCGGAATATTTAACCGGGACAGGGGGCTTCTACGAGCAGTACTTC.

The CDR3 sequence: CASSAVGQGGNSPLHF. The CDR3 DNA sequence: TGTGCCAGCAGCGCCGTTGGGCAGGGCGGTAATTCACCCCTCCACTTT. This chain connects TRBV3-1 (or the pseudogene TRBV3-2) to TRBJ1-6; a weak D match, TRBD1 (5 bases). The CDR3 length is 16 residues. V was clipped by 5 bases and J by 6 bases, with 17 bases between them. The germline V gene encodes CDR1 LGHDT and CDR2 YNNKEL (reference sequence).

The V and J genes are TRBV3-1 (or the pseudogene TRBV3-2) and TRBJ1-2, with 9 bases fitting TRBD1. This CDR3 contains 18 residues. Germline lookup yields CDR1 LGHDT and CDR2 YNNKEL (reference sequence). V lost 1 base to trimming and J lost 8 bases; unmatched junction nucleotides: 17. CDR3 region: CASSQVSLAGGQGSGYTF. The CDR3 bases are TGTGCCAGCAGCCAAGTTTCCCTGGCAGGGGGACAGGGTTCAGGCTACACCTTC.

The chain joins TRBV9 to TRBJ2-7, with 7 positions matching TRBD1. The CDR3 extends over 15 amino acids. Germline lookup yields CDR1 SGDLS and CDR2 YYNGEE. After removal of 4 bases from V and 0 bases from J, the junction contained 7 bases not matched to a gene. The CDR3 region is CASSPGGDSSYEQYF. CDR3 sequence (DNA): TGTGCCAGCAGCCCCGGTGGGGACAGCTCCTACGAGCAGTACTTC.